Listed here are 19 T cell receptor beta chains from one sample, sequenced in a study of Ad26.COV2.S vaccination and SARS-CoV-2 variants. Only in-frame clones appear in the TCRdb table, and some are missing; sequencing was by immunoSEQ multiplex PCR. The table lists about 680,000 clones, 89% of them singletons. Treatment noted: roughly 20 received Ad26.COV2.S at low or high dose, single or two shots; 5 received placebo; per-sample allocation not given. Sampling occurred on day 63 after the first vaccine or placebo injection. Source: peripheral blood, taken in a trial of Ad26.COV2.S vaccine versus placebo. The receptors stem from a person between 18 and 65 years old who received the Ad26.COV2.S COVID-19 vaccine or a placebo.

The chain is built from TRBV2 and TRBJ2-3, with 9 nucleotides matching TRBD2. V trimming: 10 bases; J trimming: 5 bases; junction bases outside the gene matches: 7. Germline values: CDR1 SNHLY, CDR2 FYNNEI. There are 13 residues in the CDR3. The CDR3 reads CATRGSGRDTQYF. DNA of the CDR3: TGTGCCACCCGGGGTAGCGGGAGAGATACGCAGTATTTT. Together with reference TRBV2 and TRBJ2-3, the CDR3 gives the full variable domain: EPEVTQTPSHQVTQMGQEVILRCVPISNHLYFYWYRQILGQKVEFLVSFYNNEISEKSEIFDDQFSVERPDGSNFTLKIRSTKLEDSAMYFCATRGSGRDTQYFGPGTRLTVL.

This clone has just a few counts. This chain joins TRBV4-1 and TRBJ1-6; TRBD1 agrees at 9 bases. The CDR3 is 16 amino acids. The V segment lost 1 base and the J segment 7 bases; nucleotides outside the gene matches: 5. The V gene's germline CDR1 is MGHRA and CDR2 YSYEKL. The CDR3 DNA follows: TGCGCCAGCAGCCAAGGCCCGGACAGGGGAAATTCACCCCTCCACTTT. Its protein is CASSQGPDRGNSPLHF.

This rearrangement joins TRBV19 to TRBJ1-2; the match to TRBD1 covers 9 bases. V trimming: 4 bases; J trimming: 4 bases; junction bases outside the gene matches: 4. This CDR3 has 14 amino acids. The V gene's germline CDR1 is LNHDA and CDR2 SQIVND (reference sequence). CDR3 in amino acids: CASSTGTGPYGYTF. DNA for the CDR3: TGTGCCAGTAGTACTGGGACAGGGCCCTATGGCTACACCTTC.

The J gene is TRBJ2-5, the V gene TRBV3-1 (or the pseudogene TRBV3-2), with 7 bases identical to TRBD2. Germline V gives CDR1 LGHDT, CDR2 YNNKEL (reference sequence). The CDR3 covers 16 residues. Trimming cost V 0 bases and J 1 base; bases outside gene matches: 5. CDR3 coding DNA: TGTGCCAGCAGCCAAGAAATGGGACTACTCCAAGAGACCCAGTACTTC. It is translated as CASSQEMGLLQETQYF.

This chain uses TRBV21-1 with TRBJ2-7. TRBV21-1 is shown as a pseudogene. The CDR3 sequence is 12 residues long. The CDR3 DNA reads as TGTGCCCCCCGGGACGCCTTGTACGAGCAGTACTTC. This encodes CAPRDALYEQYF.

The chain employs TRBV7-6 and TRBJ2-1; a weak D match, TRBD1 (5 bases). V lost 3 bases and J lost 7, with 10 bases in between. CDR3 length: 13 residues. Germline V CDR1 and CDR2: SGHVS, FNYEAQ. The CDR3 protein is CASSFKQANEQFF. The CDR3 DNA reads as TGTGCCAGCAGCTTCAAACAGGCGAATGAGCAGTTCTTC.

The rearrangement joins TRBV19 to TRBJ2-2; possibly TRBD1 for D (5 bases). V was pared by 3 bases and J by 1 base, with 15 bases between. The CDR3 totals 17 residues. Germline V gene data show CDR1 as LNHDA and CDR2 as SQIVND (reference sequence). The CDR3 DNA is TGTGCCAGTAGTATGGGAAGGGGCTCCTTGAACACCGGGGAGCTGTTTTTT. This encodes CASSMGRGSLNTGELFF.

The chain combines TRBV6-5 with TRBJ2-5; perhaps TRBD2 as D (5 bases). Per germline, CDR1 MNHEY and CDR2 SVGAGI. This CDR3 region has 14 residues. The germline V and J ends were trimmed by 7 bases and 7 bases, with 19 bases remaining between them. CDR3 DNA sequence: TGTGCCAGCAACCTAATTAGCGCCCCGGGGACCCAGTACTTC. Translation gives CASNLISAPGTQYF.

The gene calls are TRBV27 and TRBJ1-1; a possible D gene is TRBD1 (5 bases). Germline V lookup: CDR1 MNHEY, CDR2 SMNVEV (reference sequence). V lost 1 base to trimming and J lost 4 bases, with 10 bases between them. The CDR3 runs to 14 residues. The CDR3 loop is CASSLWSGGTEAFF. CDR3 DNA: TGTGCCAGCAGTTTATGGTCCGGGGGCACTGAAGCTTTCTTT.

The rearrangement joins TRBV2 to TRBJ2-5; 7 nucleotides line up with TRBD1. Germline CDR1 and CDR2: SNHLY and FYNNEI. Losses at the gene ends were 4 bases for V and 7 bases for J; bases not matched to a gene: 12. The CDR3 has 15 amino acids. In DNA, the CDR3 is TGTGCCAGCAGTGGGCCGGGACAGCGAGGGGGGACCCAGTACTTC. It translates to CASSGPGQRGGTQYF.

The chain uses TRBV19 and TRBJ1-4; TRBD1 matches 8 bases. The trim removed 7 bases at V and 10 bases at J, leaving 11 bases unmatched. This CDR3 has 14 amino acids. Germline V gives CDR1 LNHDA, CDR2 SQIVND (reference sequence). CDR3 protein: CASTSGQGTRKLFF. The CDR3 nucleotides are TGTGCCAGTACAAGTGGACAGGGTACGAGAAAACTGTTTTTT.

The V call is TRBV30, the J call TRBJ2-7, with a weak D call TRBD1 (6 bases). The CDR3 is made up of 16 amino acids. V was shortened by 3 bases and J by 0 bases, with 18 bases between the two germline ends. CDR1 GTSNPN and CDR2 SVGIG come from the germline V gene (reference sequence). The CDR3 coding sequence is TGTGCCTGGAGGCAGAAAGAGGGGGATCCCTCCTACGAGCAGTACTTC. It codes for CAWRQKEGDPSYEQYF.

The J gene is TRBJ1-1, the V gene TRBV6-5, with D unclear. This CDR3 has 13 amino acids. With 2 bases removed from V and 6 bases from J, the gap between germline ends came to 10 bases. Germline CDR1 is MNHEY and CDR2 is SVGAGI. Here the CDR3 DNA reads TGTGCCAGCAGTTACGCTTCACTGGCTGAAGCTTTCTTT. Translation gives CASSYASLAEAFF.

The genes are TRBV5-1 and TRBJ2-5, with D possibly TRBD1 on 5 matching bases. This CDR3 is 15 amino acids long. V lost 0 bases and J 5 bases, leaving 14 bases between the germline ends. Per the germline V gene, CDR1 is SGHRS and CDR2 is YFSETQ. CDR3 coding DNA: TGCGCCAGCAGCTTGGGGGCAGGGTTTGTGGAGACCCAGTACTTC. This encodes CASSLGAGFVETQYF.

The rearrangement uses TRBV10-3 and TRBJ2-7, with a tentative D call TRBD1 (7 bases). The CDR3 consists of 15 residues. CDR1 and CDR2 from the germline V gene are ENHRY and SYGVKD. Trimming took off 4 bases at V and 0 bases at J, with 13 bases between the two ends. The DNA of the CDR3 is TGTGCCATCAGTGGAGGCAGGGGGGCCTCCTACGAGCAGTACTTC. This sequence encodes CAISGGRGASYEQYF.

The chain joins TRBV19 to TRBJ1-4; D is ambiguous. This CDR3 contains 14 residues. V was clipped by 7 bases and J by 1 base, with 10 bases between them. The germline gives CDR1 LNHDA, CDR2 SQIVND (reference sequence). CDR3 residues: CASTPGLTNEKLFF. DNA for the CDR3: TGTGCCAGTACCCCGGGTTTAACTAATGAAAAACTGTTTTTT. Based on the CDR3 plus reference TRBV19 and TRBJ1-4, the full variable domain is DGGITQSPKYLFRKEGQNVTLSCEQNLNHDAMYWYRQDPGQGLRLIYYSQIVNDFQKGDIAEGYSVSREKKESFPLTVTSAQKNPTAFYLCASTPGLTNEKLFFGSGTQLSVL.

The chain employs TRBV24-1 and TRBJ2-1; TRBD1 might be the D (5 bases). CDR1 and CDR2 from the germline V gene are KGHDR and SFDVKD. The V and J ends lost 5 bases and 10 bases respectively, with 17 bases between them. This CDR3 has 14 amino acids. CDR3: CATSGVGPFPEQFF. CDR3 bases: TGTGCCACCAGTGGGGTGGGGCCCTTTCCGGAGCAGTTCTTC.

The J gene is TRBJ1-3, the V gene TRBV11-2, with 7 bases that match TRBD1. V was pared by 5 bases and J by 3 bases, with 4 bases of the junction left unmatched. CDR1 and CDR2 (germline): SGHAT, FQNNGV. This CDR3 comprises 14 residues. CDR3 loop: CASSPGTDGNTIYF. The CDR3 nucleotides read TGTGCCAGCAGCCCCGGGACAGATGGAAACACCATATATTTT.

This chain links TRBV11-2 with TRBJ2-2; D remains unclear. Trimming took off 6 bases at V and 2 bases at J, with 16 bases between the two ends. This CDR3 comprises 16 residues. The germline V gene has CDR1 SGHAT and CDR2 FQNNGV. CDR3 sequence (DNA): TGTGCCAGCAGACCCCCGGGCCTACCCAACACCGGGGAGCTGTTTTTT. Its protein product is CASRPPGLPNTGELFF.